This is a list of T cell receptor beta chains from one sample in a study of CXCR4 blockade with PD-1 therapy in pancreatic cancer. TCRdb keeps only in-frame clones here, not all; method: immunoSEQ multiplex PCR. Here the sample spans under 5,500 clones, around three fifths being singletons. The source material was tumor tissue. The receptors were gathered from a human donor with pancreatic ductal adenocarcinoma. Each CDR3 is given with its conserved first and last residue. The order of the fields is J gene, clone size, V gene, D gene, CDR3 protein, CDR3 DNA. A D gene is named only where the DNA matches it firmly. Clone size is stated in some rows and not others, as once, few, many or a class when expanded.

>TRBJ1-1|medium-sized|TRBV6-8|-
CASSPIRPRGKNTEAFF
TGTGCCAGCAGCCCTATTCGGCCCAGGGGCAAGAACACTGAAGCTTTCTTT
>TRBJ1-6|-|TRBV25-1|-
CASRRNPPWDSPLHF
TGTGCCAGCAGGCGCAACCCCCCCTGGGATTCACCCCTCCACTTT
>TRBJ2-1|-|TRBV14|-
CASSPGPARGYNEQFF
TGTGCCAGCAGCCCGGGACCTGCCCGTGGGTACAATGAGCAGTTCTTC
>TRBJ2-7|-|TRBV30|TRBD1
CAWSPPGQGYEQYF
TGTGCCTGGAGTCCCCCGGGACAGGGGTACGAGCAGTACTTC
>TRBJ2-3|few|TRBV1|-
CASSQDFGRLDTQYF
TGCGCCAGCAGCCAAGATTTTGGGAGATTAGATACGCAGTATTTT
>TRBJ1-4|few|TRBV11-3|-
CASSPGHTTNEKLFF
TGTGCCAGCAGTCCGGGACACACAACTAATGAAAAACTGTTTTTT
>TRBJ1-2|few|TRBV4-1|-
CASSQEAGTWYGYTF
TGCGCCAGCAGCCAAGAGGCAGGGACTTGGTATGGCTACACCTTC
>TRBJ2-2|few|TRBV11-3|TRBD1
CASSLGQGTGELFF
TGTGCCAGCAGCTTAGGACAGGGGACCGGGGAGCTGTTTTTT
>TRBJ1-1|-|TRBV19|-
CASSPLGRMNTEAFF
TGTGCCAGTAGTCCCCTTGGACGGATGAACACTGAAGCTTTCTTT
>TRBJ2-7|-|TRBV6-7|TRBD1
CASSYTYRGFTYEQYF
TGTGCCAGCAGTTACACCTACAGGGGTTTCACCTACGAGCAGTACTTC
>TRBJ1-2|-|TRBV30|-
CAWSPGQYYYGYTF
TGTGCCTGGAGTCCTGGACAGTATTACTATGGCTACACCTTC
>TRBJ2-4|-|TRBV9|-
CASSEDGGIQYF
TGTGCCAGCAGTGAAGATGGGGGCATTCAGTACTTC
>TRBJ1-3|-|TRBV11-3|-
CASSYRASSSGNTIYF
TGTGCCAGCAGCTACCGGGCCTCGAGCTCTGGAAACACCATATATTTT
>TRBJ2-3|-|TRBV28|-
CASSLVGRDATQYF
TGTGCCAGCAGTTTGGTAGGTCGGGATGCTACGCAGTATTTT
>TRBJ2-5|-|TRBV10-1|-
CASSGTGTQETQYF
TGCGCCAGCAGTGGTACCGGGACCCAAGAGACCCAGTACTTC
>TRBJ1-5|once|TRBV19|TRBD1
CASRDRGLGNQPQHF
TGTGCCAGTCGGGACAGGGGGCTTGGCAATCAGCCCCAGCATTTT
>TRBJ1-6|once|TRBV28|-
CASSSGRSSSPLHF
TGTGCCAGCAGTTCGGGCAGGTCGAGTTCACCCCTCCACTTT
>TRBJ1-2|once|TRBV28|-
CASSSSGVAGVHAHQNYGYTF
TGTGCCAGCAGTTCGTCAGGGGTGGCCGGGGTCCACGCACACCAAAACTATGGCTACACCTTC
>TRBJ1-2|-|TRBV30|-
CAWSGPTGFNYGYTF
TGTGCCTGGAGTGGCCCTACAGGTTTTAACTATGGCTACACCTTC
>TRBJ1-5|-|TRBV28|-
CATSAGGHQPQHF
TGTGCCACCTCGGCCGGGGGCCATCAGCCCCAGCATTTT
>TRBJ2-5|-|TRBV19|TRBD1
CASSRDRVETQYF
TGTGCCAGTAGTAGAGACAGGGTAGAGACCCAGTACTTC
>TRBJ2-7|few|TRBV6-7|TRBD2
CASSILAGSYEQYF
TGTGCCAGCAGTATCCTAGCGGGAAGTTACGAGCAGTACTTC
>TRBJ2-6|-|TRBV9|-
CASSVVVTDSSGANVLTF
TGTGCCAGCAGCGTAGTCGTGACAGATAGCTCTGGGGCCAACGTCCTGACTTTC
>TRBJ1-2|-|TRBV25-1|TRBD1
CASSDPGTANYGYTF
TGTGCCAGCAGTGATCCCGGGACAGCCAACTATGGCTACACCTTC
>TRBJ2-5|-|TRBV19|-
CASILRGRQETQYF
TGTGCCAGTATTCTCAGGGGACGACAAGAGACCCAGTACTTC
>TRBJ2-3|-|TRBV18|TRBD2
CASSMTSGGSTDTQYF
TGTGCCAGCTCAATGACTAGCGGGGGAAGCACAGATACGCAGTATTTT
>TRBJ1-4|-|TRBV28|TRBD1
CASTTGGQGGEKLFF
TGTGCCAGCACCACGGGGGGACAGGGCGGTGAAAAACTGTTTTTT
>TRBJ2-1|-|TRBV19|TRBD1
CASSMPGQIRNEQFF
TGTGCCAGTAGTATGCCGGGACAGATACGCAATGAGCAGTTCTTC
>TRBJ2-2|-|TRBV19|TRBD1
CASSILQGSTGELFF
TGTGCCAGTAGTATCTTACAGGGGAGCACCGGGGAGCTGTTTTTT
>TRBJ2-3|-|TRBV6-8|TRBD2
CASSYSRTSGSRTQYF
TGTGCCAGCAGTTACTCCCGGACTAGCGGGAGCAGAACGCAGTATTTT
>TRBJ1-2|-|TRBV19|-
CASSMLGGDYGYTF
TGTGCCAGTAGTATGCTCGGGGGAGATTATGGCTACACCTTC
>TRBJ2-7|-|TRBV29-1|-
CSASHRANYEQYF
TGCAGCGCTTCCCACAGGGCTAACTACGAGCAGTACTTC
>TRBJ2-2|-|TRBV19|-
CASTWQKHTGELFF
TGTGCCAGTACCTGGCAAAAGCACACCGGGGAGCTGTTTTTT
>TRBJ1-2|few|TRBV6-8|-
CASRTTRTPYGYTF
TGTGCCAGCAGGACCACAAGGACCCCCTATGGCTACACCTTC
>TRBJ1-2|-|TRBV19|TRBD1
CASSRQGKGYIF
TGTGCCAGTAGCCGACAGGGTAAAGGCTACATCTTC
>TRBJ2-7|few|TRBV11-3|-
CASSLGLARYEQYF
TGTGCCAGCAGCTTAGGTCTAGCTCGATACGAGCAGTACTTC
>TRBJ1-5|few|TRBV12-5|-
CASQWQGINQPQHF
TGTGCCTCACAGTGGCAGGGGATCAATCAGCCCCAGCATTTT
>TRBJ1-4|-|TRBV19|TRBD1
CAISTGRNEKLFF
TGTGCCATTTCGACAGGGAGGAATGAAAAACTGTTTTTT
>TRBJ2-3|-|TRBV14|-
CASSQEGYTTDTQYF
TGTGCCAGCAGCCAAGAAGGATATACCACAGATACGCAGTATTTT
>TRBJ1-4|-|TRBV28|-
CASSKAGGRSEKLFF
TGTGCCAGCAGTAAAGCGGGGGGCAGGAGTGAAAAACTGTTTTTT
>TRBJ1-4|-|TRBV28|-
CASYPGGAVNEKLFF
TGTGCCAGCTATCCGGGAGGGGCGGTTAATGAAAAACTGTTTTTT
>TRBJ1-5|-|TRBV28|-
CASRALFHRENQPQHF
TGTGCCAGCAGGGCCCTATTCCACAGGGAGAATCAGCCCCAGCATTTT
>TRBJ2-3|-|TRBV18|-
CASSPTGHPTDTQYF
TGTGCCAGCTCACCAACGGGACATCCCACAGATACGCAGTATTTT
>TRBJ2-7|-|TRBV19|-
CASSIGQPGGEQYF
TGTGCCAGTAGTATCGGGCAGCCCGGGGGCGAGCAGTACTTC
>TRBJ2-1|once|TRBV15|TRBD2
CATSRTSGSSYNEQFF
TGTGCCACCAGCAGAACTAGCGGGAGCTCCTACAATGAGCAGTTCTTC
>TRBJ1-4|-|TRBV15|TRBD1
CATSALRTGEKLFF
TGTGCCACCAGCGCACTTCGGACAGGTGAAAAACTGTTTTTT
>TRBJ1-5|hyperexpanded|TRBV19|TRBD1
CASRTGIGPGQGALYSNQPQHF
TGTGCCAGTAGAACCGGGATCGGCCCGGGACAGGGGGCTCTATATAGCAATCAGCCCCAGCATTTT
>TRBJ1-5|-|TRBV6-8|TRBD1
CASSYSGTGWNQPQHF
TGTGCCAGCAGTTACTCCGGGACAGGGTGGAATCAGCCCCAGCATTTT
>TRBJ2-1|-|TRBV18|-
CASSPLRVPRSYNEQFF
TGTGCCAGCTCACCTCTTCGGGTACCCCGGAGCTATAATGAGCAGTTCTTC
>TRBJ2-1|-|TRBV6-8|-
CASSYKGWGSYNEQFF
TGTGCCAGCAGTTACAAGGGATGGGGCTCCTACAATGAGCAGTTCTTC
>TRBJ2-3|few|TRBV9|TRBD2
CASRALGGTDTQYF
TGTGCCAGCAGGGCCCTGGGGGGGACAGATACGCAGTATTTT
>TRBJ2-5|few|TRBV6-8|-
CASSYSQIQETQYF
TGTGCCAGCAGTTACTCACAGATCCAAGAGACCCAGTACTTC
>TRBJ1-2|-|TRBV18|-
CASSPLGEVDYGYTF
TGTGCCAGCTCACCCCTTGGGGAGGTTGACTATGGCTACACCTTC
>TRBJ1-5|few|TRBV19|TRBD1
CASSIPGTGVQPQHF
TGTGCCAGTAGTATCCCCGGGACAGGGGTTCAGCCCCAGCATTTT
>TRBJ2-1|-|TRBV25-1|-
CASSATRGSPYNEQFF
TGTGCCAGCAGTGCTACCAGGGGAAGCCCCTACAATGAGCAGTTCTTC
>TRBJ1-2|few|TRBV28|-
CASSLGTYGYTF
TGTGCCAGCAGTTTAGGCACCTATGGCTACACCTTC
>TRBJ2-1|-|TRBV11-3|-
CASSFNLDTDEQFF
TGTGCCAGCAGCTTTAACCTGGATACCGATGAGCAGTTCTTC
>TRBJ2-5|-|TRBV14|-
CASSQVRGQETQYF
TGTGCCAGCAGCCAAGTACGGGGACAAGAGACCCAGTACTTC
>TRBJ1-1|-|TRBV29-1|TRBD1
CSAATGNMNTEAFF
TGCAGCGCTGCGACAGGGAACATGAACACTGAAGCTTTCTTT